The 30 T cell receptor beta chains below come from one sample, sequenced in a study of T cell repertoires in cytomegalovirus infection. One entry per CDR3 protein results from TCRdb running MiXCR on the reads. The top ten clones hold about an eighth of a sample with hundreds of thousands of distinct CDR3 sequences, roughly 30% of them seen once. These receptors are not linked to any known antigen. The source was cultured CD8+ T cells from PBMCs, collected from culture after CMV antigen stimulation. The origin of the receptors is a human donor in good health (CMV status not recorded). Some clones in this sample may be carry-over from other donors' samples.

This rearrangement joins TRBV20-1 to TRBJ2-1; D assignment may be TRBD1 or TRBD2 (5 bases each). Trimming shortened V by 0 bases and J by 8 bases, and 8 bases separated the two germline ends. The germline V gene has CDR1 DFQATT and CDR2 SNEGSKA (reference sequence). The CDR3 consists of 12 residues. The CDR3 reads CSARDRGHEQFF. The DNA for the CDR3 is TGCAGTGCTAGAGATCGGGGCCATGAGCAGTTCTTC.

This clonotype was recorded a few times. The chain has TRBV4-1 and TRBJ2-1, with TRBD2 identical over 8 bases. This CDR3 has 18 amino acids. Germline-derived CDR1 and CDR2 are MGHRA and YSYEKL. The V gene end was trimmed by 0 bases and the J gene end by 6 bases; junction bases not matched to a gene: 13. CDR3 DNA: TGCGCCAGCAGCCAAGACCCACCCGGCGGGGGGCCGGGCAATGAGCAGTTCTTC. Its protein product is CASSQDPPGGGPGNEQFF.

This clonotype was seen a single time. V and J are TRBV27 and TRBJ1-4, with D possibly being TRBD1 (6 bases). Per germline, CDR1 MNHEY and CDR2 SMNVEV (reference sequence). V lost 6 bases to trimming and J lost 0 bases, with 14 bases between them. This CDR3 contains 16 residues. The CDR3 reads CASRAWEGATNEKLFF. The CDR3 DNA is TGTGCCAGCAGGGCGTGGGAGGGGGCAACTAATGAAAAACTGTTTTTT.

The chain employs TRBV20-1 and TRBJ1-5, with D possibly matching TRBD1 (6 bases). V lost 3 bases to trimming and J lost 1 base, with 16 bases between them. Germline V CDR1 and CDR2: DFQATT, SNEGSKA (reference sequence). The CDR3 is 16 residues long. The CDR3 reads CSASRGFRESNQPQHF. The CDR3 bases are TGCAGTGCTAGTAGGGGGTTCAGGGAAAGCAATCAGCCCCAGCATTTT.

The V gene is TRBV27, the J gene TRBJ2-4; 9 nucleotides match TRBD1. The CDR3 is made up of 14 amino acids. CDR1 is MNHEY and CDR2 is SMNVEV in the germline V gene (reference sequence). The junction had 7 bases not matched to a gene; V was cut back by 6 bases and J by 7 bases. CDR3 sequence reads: CASRNRGPTNIQYF. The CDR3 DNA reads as TGTGCCAGCAGGAACAGGGGGCCGACGAACATTCAGTACTTC.

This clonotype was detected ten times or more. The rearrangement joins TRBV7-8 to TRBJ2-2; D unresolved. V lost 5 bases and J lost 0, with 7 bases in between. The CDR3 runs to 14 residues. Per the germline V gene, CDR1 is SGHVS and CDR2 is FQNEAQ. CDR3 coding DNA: TGTGCCAGCAGCCCCTACTCGAACACCGGGGAGCTGTTTTTT. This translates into CASSPYSNTGELFF.

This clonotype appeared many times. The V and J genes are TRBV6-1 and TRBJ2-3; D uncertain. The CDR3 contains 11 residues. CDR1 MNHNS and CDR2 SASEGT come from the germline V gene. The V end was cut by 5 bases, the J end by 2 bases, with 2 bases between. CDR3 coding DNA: TGTGCCAGCAGTAACACAGATACGCAGTATTTT. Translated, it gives CASSNTDTQYF.

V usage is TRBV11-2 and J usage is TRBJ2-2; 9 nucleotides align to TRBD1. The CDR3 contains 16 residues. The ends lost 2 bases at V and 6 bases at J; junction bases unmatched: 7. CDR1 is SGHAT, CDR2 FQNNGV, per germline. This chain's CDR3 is CASSLNRGQSAGELFF. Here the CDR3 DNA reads TGTGCCAGCAGCTTAAACAGGGGGCAGAGCGCCGGGGAGCTGTTTTTT. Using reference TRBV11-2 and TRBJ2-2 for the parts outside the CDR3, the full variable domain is EAGVAQSPRYKIIEKRQSVAFWCNPISGHATLYWYQQILGQGPKLLIQFQNNGVVDDSQLPKDRFSAERLKGVDSTLKIQPAKLEDSAVYLCASSLNRGQSAGELFFGEGSRLTVL.

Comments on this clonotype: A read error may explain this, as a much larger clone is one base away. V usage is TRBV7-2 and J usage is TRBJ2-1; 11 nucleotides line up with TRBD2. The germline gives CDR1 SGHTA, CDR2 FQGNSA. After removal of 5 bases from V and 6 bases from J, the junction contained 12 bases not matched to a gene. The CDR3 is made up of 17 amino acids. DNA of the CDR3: TGTGCCAGCAGCCTTGCCCCTAGCGGGGGGCTTTGCAATGAGCAGTTCTTC. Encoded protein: CASSLAPSGGLCNEQFF.

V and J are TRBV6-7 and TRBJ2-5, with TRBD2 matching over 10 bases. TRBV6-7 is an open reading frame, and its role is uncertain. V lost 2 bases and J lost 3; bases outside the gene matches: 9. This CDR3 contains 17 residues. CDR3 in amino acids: CASSYKASGGPKETQYF. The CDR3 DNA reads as TGTGCCAGCAGTTACAAGGCTAGCGGGGGACCAAAAGAGACCCAGTACTTC.

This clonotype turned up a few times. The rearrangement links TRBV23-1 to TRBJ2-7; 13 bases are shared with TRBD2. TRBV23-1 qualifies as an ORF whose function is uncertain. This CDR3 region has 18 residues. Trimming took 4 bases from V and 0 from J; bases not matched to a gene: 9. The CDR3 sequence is CASSPRTSGGVSSYEQYV. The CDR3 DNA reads TGCGCCAGCAGTCCTCGGACTAGCGGGGGCGTCAGCTCCTACGAGCAGTACGTC.

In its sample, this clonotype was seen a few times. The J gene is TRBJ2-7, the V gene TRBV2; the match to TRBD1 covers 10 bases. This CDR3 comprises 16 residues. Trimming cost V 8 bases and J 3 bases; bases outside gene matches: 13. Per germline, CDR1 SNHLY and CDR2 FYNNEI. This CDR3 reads CASGNPRDRGIYEQYF. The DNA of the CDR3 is TGTGCCAGCGGGAATCCCCGGGACAGGGGAATCTACGAGCAGTACTTC.

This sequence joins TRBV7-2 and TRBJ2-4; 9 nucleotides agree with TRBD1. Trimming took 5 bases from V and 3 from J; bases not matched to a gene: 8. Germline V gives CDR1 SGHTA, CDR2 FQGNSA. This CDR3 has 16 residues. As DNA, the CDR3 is TGTGCCAGCAGCGAACCGGGACAGGGTTACAAAAACATTCAGTACTTC. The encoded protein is CASSEPGQGYKNIQYF.

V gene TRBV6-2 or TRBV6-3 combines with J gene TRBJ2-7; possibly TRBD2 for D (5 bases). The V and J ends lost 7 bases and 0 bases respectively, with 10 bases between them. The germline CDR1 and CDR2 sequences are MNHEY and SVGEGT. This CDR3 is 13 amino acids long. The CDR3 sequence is CASKEDLSYEQYV. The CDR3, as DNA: TGTGCCAGCAAGGAGGACCTCTCCTACGAGCAGTACGTC.

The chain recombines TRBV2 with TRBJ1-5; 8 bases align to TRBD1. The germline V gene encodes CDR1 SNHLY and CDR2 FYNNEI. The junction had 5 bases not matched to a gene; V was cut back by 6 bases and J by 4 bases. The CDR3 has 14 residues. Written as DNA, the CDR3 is TGTGCCAGCAGAGACAGGGGAGCAAATCAGCCCCAGCATTTT. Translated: CASRDRGANQPQHF.

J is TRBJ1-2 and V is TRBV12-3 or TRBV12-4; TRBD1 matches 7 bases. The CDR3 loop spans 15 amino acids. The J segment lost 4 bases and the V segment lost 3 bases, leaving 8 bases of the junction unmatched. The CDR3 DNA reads TGTGCCAGCAGTTTCTGGACAGGTCTAGGCTATGGCTACACCTTC. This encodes CASSFWTGLGYGYTF.

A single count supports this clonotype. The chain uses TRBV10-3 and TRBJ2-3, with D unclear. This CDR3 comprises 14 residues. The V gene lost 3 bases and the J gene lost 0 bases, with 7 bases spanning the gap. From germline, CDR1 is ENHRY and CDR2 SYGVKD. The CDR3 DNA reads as TGTGCCATCAGTGATGAGGAAAGCACAGATACGCAGTATTTT. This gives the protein CAISDEESTDTQYF.

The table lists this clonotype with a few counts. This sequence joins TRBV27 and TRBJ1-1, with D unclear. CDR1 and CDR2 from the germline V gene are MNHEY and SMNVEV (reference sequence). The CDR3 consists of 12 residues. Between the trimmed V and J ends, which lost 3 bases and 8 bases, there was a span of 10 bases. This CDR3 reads CASSFGNQEAFF. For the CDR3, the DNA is TGTGCCAGCAGTTTTGGGAATCAGGAAGCTTTCTTT.

The chain's CDR3 is CASSSGPAFGYTF. The CDR3, as DNA: TGTGCCAGCAGTTCCGGGCCCGCTTTCGGCTACACCTTC. The chain joins TRBV27 to TRBJ1-2; D is undetermined. V dropped 4 bases and J dropped 8 bases, with 14 bases sitting between them. The CDR3 is 13 residues long. Germline V gene sequence: CDR1 MNHEY, CDR2 SMNVEV (reference sequence).

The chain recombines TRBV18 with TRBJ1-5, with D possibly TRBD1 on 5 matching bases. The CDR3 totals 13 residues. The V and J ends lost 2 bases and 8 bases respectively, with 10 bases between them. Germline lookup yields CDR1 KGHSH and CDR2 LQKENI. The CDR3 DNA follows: TGTGCCAGCTCACCAGGGGGTGGGGAGCCCCAGCATTTT. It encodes CASSPGGGEPQHF.

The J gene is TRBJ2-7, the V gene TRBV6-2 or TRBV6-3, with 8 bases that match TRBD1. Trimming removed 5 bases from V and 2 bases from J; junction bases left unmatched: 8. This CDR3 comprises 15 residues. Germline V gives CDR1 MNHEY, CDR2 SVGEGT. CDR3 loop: CASSPGGKSAYEQYF. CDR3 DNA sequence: TGTGCCAGCAGTCCAGGGGGCAAGAGCGCCTACGAGCAGTACTTC.

CDR3 in amino acids: CSILAQETQYF. CDR3 bases: TGCAGCATACTAGCCCAAGAGACCCAGTACTTC. This rearrangement joins TRBV20-1 to TRBJ2-5; TRBD2 might be the D (6 bases). Germline V lookup: CDR1 DFQATT, CDR2 SNEGSKA (reference sequence). The CDR3 has 11 residues.

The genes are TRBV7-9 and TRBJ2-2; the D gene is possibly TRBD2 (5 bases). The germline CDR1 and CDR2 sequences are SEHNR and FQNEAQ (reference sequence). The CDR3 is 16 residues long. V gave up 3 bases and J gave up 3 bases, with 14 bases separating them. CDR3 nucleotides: TGTGCCAGCAGCTTCGGGGTGGGCCGCGACACCGGGGAGCTGTTTTTT. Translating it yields CASSFGVGRDTGELFF.

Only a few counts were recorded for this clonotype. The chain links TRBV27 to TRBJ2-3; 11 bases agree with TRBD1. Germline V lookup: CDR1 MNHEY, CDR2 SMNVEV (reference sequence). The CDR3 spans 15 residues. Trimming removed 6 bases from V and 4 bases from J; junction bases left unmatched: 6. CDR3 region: CASRVGQGAADTQYF. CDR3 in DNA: TGTGCCAGCAGGGTAGGACAGGGGGCCGCAGATACGCAGTATTTT.

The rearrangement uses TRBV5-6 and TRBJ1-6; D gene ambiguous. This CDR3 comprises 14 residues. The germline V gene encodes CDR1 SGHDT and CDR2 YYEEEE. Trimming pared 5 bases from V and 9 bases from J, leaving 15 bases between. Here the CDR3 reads CASSYASDGSPLHF. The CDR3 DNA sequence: TGTGCCAGCAGTTACGCATCGGACGGTTCACCCCTCCACTTT. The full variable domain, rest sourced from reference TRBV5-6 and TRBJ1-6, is DAGVTQSPTHLIKTRGQQVTLRCSPKSGHDTVSWYQQALGQGPQFIFQYYEEEERQRGNFPDRFSGHQFPNYSSELNVNALLLGDSALYLCASSYASDGSPLHFGNGTRLTVT.

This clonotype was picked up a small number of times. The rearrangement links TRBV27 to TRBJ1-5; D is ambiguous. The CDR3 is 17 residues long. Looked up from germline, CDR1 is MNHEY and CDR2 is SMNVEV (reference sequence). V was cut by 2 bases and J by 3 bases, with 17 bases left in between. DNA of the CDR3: TGTGCCAGCAGTTTAGGGCCAGGCCATGACCCCAATCAGCCCCAGCATTTT. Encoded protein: CASSLGPGHDPNQPQHF.

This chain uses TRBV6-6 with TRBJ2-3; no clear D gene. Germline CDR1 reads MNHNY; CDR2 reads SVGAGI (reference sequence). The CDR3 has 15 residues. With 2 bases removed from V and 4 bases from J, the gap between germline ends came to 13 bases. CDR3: CASSYASSTADTQYF. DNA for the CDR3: TGTGCCAGCAGTTACGCATCCTCCACTGCAGATACGCAGTATTTT.

The CDR3 reads CASSSTHRPGSNQPQHF. DNA for the CDR3: TGTGCCAGCAGTTCCACCCACAGGCCGGGGAGCAATCAGCCCCAGCATTTT. V and J are TRBV27 and TRBJ1-5; TRBD1 is a possible D gene (5 bases). V lost 4 bases and J lost 1, with 17 bases in between. This CDR3 is 17 amino acids long. Germline lookup yields CDR1 MNHEY and CDR2 SMNVEV (reference sequence).

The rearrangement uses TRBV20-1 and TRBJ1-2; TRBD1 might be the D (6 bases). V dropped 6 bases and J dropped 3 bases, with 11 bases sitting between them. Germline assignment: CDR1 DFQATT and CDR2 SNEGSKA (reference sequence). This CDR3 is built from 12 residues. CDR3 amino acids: CSARRTDYGYTF. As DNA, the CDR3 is TGCAGTGCGCGCCGGACAGACTATGGCTACACCTTC.

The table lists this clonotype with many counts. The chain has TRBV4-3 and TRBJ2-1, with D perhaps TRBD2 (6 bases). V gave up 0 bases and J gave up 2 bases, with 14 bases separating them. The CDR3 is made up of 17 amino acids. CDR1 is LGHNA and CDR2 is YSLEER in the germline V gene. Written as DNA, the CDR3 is TGCGCCAGCAGCCAAGATGGAACTAGCTCGGCCTACAATGAGCAGTTCTTC. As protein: CASSQDGTSSAYNEQFF.